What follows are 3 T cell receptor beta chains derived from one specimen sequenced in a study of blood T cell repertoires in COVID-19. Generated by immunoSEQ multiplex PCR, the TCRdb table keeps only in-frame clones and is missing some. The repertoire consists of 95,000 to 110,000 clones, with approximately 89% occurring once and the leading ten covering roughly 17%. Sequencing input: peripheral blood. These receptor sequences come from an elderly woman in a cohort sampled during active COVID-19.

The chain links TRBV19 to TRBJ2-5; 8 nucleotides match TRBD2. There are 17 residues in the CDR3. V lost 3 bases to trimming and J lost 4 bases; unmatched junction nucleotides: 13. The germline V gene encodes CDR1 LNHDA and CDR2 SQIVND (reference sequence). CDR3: CASSMWLLLAGRETQYF. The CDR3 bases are TGTGCCAGTAGTATGTGGTTACTTTTAGCGGGAAGAGAGACCCAGTACTTC. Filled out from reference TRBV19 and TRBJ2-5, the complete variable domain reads DGGITQSPKYLFRKEGQNVTLSCEQNLNHDAMYWYRQDPGQGLRLIYYSQIVNDFQKGDIAEGYSVSREKKESFPLTVTSAQKNPTAFYLCASSMWLLLAGRETQYFGPGTRLLVL.

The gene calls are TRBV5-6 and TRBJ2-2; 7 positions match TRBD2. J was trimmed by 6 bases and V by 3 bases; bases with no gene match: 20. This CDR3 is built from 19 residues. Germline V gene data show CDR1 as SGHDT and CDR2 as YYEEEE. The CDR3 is CASSSPSGQVGSGSGELFF. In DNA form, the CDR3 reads TGTGCCAGCAGCTCTCCTAGCGGCCAAGTGGGGAGTGGATCCGGGGAGCTGTTTTTT. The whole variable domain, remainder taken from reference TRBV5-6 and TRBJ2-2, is DAGVTQSPTHLIKTRGQQVTLRCSPKSGHDTVSWYQQALGQGPQFIFQYYEEEERQRGNFPDRFSGHQFPNYSSELNVNALLLGDSALYLCASSSPSGQVGSGSGELFFGEGSRLTVL.

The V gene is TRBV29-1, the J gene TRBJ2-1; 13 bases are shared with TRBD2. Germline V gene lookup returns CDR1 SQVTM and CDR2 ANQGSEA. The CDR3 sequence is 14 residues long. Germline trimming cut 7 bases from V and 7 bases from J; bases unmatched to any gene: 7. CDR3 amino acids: CSAPTSGGANEQFF. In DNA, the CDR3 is TGCAGCGCGCCTACTAGCGGGGGGGCAAATGAGCAGTTCTTC.